The rows below give T cell receptor beta chains drawn from one sample of a study of blood T cell repertoires in COVID-19. This table comes from immunoSEQ multiplex PCR, and its TCRdb copy is limited to in-frame clones, with some not included. Of approximately 150,000 clones listed, 84% were seen once; the top ten hold approximately 18%. The sequencing input was peripheral blood. Every receptor here comes from a woman at least 80 years old with acute or convalescent COVID-19. The CDR3 runs from the conserved cysteine through the conserved F or W. The order of the fields is J gene, V gene, CDR3 protein.

J: TRBJ1-1; V: TRBV5-1; CDR3: CASRRTGERDEAFF
J: TRBJ1-1; V: TRBV6-5; CDR3: CASSYVRGAEAFF
J: TRBJ2-6; V: TRBV27; CDR3: CASSSPGQGASGANVLTF
J: TRBJ1-5; V: TRBV4-3; CDR3: CASSHDTGGHQPQHF
J: TRBJ1-6; V: TRBV30; CDR3: CAWTLNNSPLHF
J: TRBJ2-6; V: TRBV5-1; CDR3: CASSLTGAGANVLTF
J: TRBJ2-6; V: TRBV7-9; CDR3: CASRGGLAGAGANVLTF
J: TRBJ2-7; V: TRBV7-9; CDR3: CASTRSGSYYEQYF
J: TRBJ1-5; V: TRBV18; CDR3: CASSVSGAAQPQHF
J: TRBJ1-5; V: TRBV4-3; CDR3: CASSQARQGDQPQHF
J: TRBJ2-7; V: TRBV21-1; CDR3: CASSKIVGDRVYEQYF
J: TRBJ1-4; V: TRBV25-1; CDR3: CASRGSTGRGEKLFF
J: TRBJ2-1; V: TRBV9; CDR3: CASSAGGTGAWNEQFF
J: TRBJ2-1; V: TRBV12-3/TRBV12-4; CDR3: CASSRLAPEQFF
J: TRBJ1-5; V: TRBV5-1; CDR3: CASSPQGLESQPQHF
J: TRBJ2-5; V: TRBV10-2; CDR3: CASSESVGETQYF
J: TRBJ1-2; V: TRBV18; CDR3: CASSPARTGNYGYTF
J: TRBJ2-5; V: TRBV7-9; CDR3: CASSLWGRGLANNYF
J: TRBJ1-3; V: TRBV6-6; CDR3: CASSPGTGYTGNTIYF
J: TRBJ1-2; V: TRBV7-8; CDR3: CASSGDRDYGYTF
J: TRBJ2-3; V: TRBV5-1; CDR3: CASSLLQSTDTQYF
J: TRBJ1-1; V: TRBV7-6; CDR3: CASSLSYNTEAFF
J: TRBJ1-1; V: TRBV20-1; CDR3: CSAGGLAEAFF
J: TRBJ2-1; V: TRBV6-1; CDR3: CASSVVGTGLSSYNEQFF
J: TRBJ2-7; V: TRBV12-3/TRBV12-4; CDR3: CASSAGDLYEQYF
J: TRBJ1-2; V: TRBV18; CDR3: CASSPGLSESYTF
J: TRBJ2-7; V: TRBV19; CDR3: CASSLQGGSYEQYF
J: TRBJ2-4; V: TRBV7-2; CDR3: CASSLGAPLENIQYF
J: TRBJ2-4; V: TRBV19; CDR3: CASGTSGLGNIQYF
J: TRBJ2-3; V: TRBV15; CDR3: CATSAGGTDTQYF
J: TRBJ1-2; V: TRBV11-2; CDR3: CASSLSTGEGYGYTF
J: TRBJ2-2; V: TRBV4-3; CDR3: CASSQVTGTRELFF
J: TRBJ1-5; V: TRBV6-5; CDR3: CASRRGTGRNQPQHF
J: TRBJ1-1; V: TRBV5-1; CDR3: CASSLEAGRATEAFF
J: TRBJ1-1; V: TRBV19; CDR3: CASSIVYGSRDTEAFF
J: TRBJ2-3; V: TRBV9; CDR3: CASSPTGGGDTQYF
J: TRBJ2-7; V: TRBV28; CDR3: CASRNSGSYEQYF
J: TRBJ1-2; V: TRBV30; CDR3: CASRITNYGYTF
J: TRBJ1-2; V: TRBV10-3; CDR3: CAISDRSLSNGYTF
J: TRBJ2-7; V: TRBV5-1; CDR3: CASSYLGGSIDEQYF
J: TRBJ1-1; V: TRBV6-5; CDR3: CASSIRQGADTEAFF
J: TRBJ2-1; V: TRBV5-4; CDR3: CASPSASGRPNEQFF
J: TRBJ1-4; V: TRBV11-2; CDR3: CASRPDPRTNEKLFF
J: TRBJ1-2; V: TRBV29-1; CDR3: CSVGNGYTF
J: TRBJ2-7; V: TRBV19; CDR3: CASSKRTSAGRVPHEQYF
J: TRBJ1-5; V: TRBV19; CDR3: CASSIGTRDQPQHF